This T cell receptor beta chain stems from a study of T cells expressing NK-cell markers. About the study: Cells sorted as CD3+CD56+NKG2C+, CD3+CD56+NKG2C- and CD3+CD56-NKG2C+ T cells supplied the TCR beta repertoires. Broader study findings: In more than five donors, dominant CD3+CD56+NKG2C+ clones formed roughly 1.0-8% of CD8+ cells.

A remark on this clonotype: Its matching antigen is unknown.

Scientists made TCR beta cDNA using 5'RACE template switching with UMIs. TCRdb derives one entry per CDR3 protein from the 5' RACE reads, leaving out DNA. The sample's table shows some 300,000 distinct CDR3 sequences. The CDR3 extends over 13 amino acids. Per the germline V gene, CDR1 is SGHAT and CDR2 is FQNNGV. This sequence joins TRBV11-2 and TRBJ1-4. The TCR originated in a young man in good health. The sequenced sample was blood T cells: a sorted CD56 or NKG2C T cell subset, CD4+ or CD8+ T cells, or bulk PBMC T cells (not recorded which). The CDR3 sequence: CASSYRSGEKLFF.